Listed below are T cell receptor beta chains from one sample, sequenced in a study of T cells in Graves' hyperthyroidism and ophthalmopathy. TCRdb re-analysed the multiplex PCR reads in MiXCR, keeping a single row per CDR3 protein. The data hold 390,000 or so distinct CDR3 sequences, with about 15% observed a single time. The sequencing input was blood. All receptors come from a man between 18 and 35 years old with Graves' ophthalmopathy. CDR3s include the opening cysteine and the closing phenylalanine or tryptophan. D genes are given only for firm matches. The size of a clone is reported for some rows only, either as once, few or many, or as a class for expanded clones.

CDR3 protein: CSARTASSYEQYF
D gene: -
clone size: -
J gene: TRBJ2-7
V gene: TRBV20-1
CDR3 length: 13

CDR3 protein: CASSGLLGNTEAFF
D gene: -
clone size: many
J gene: TRBJ1-1
V gene: TRBV27
CDR3 length: 14

CDR3 protein: CASSKGGEVAKNIQYF
D gene: -
clone size: many
J gene: TRBJ2-4
V gene: TRBV28
CDR3 length: 16

CDR3 protein: CAWSPFGTARADTQYF
D gene: -
clone size: many
J gene: TRBJ2-3
V gene: TRBV30
CDR3 length: 16

CDR3 protein: CASSIAGARSYEQYF
D gene: TRBD2
clone size: -
J gene: TRBJ2-7
V gene: TRBV11-2
CDR3 length: 15

CDR3 protein: CASTLTGGYGYTF
D gene: TRBD1
clone size: many
J gene: TRBJ1-2
V gene: TRBV2
CDR3 length: 13

CDR3 protein: CAIGARESYEQYF
D gene: -
clone size: -
J gene: TRBJ2-7
V gene: TRBV7-9
CDR3 length: 13

CDR3 protein: CASSETNQPQHF
D gene: -
clone size: few
J gene: TRBJ1-5
V gene: TRBV6-1
CDR3 length: 12

CDR3 protein: CASSPHFELGDGYTF
D gene: -
clone size: few
J gene: TRBJ1-2
V gene: TRBV7-8
CDR3 length: 15

CDR3 protein: CASSPTPNSPLHF
D gene: -
clone size: few
J gene: TRBJ1-6
V gene: TRBV12-3/TRBV12-4
CDR3 length: 13

CDR3 protein: CASSVVISGELFF
D gene: -
clone size: few
J gene: TRBJ2-2
V gene: TRBV9
CDR3 length: 13